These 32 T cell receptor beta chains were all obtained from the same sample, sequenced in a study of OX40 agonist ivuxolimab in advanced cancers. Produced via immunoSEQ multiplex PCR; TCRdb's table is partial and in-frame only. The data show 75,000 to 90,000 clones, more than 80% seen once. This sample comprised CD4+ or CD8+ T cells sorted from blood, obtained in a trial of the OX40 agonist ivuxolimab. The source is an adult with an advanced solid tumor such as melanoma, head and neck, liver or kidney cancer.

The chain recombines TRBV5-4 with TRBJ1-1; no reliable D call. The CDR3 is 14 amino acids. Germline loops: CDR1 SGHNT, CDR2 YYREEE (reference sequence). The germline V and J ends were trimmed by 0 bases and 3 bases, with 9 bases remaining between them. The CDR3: CASSLGHVDTEAFF. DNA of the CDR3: TGTGCCAGCAGCTTGGGGCATGTGGACACTGAAGCTTTCTTT. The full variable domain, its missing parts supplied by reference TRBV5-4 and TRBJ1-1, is ETGVTQSPTHLIKTRGQQVTLRCSSQSGHNTVSWYQQALGQGPQFIFQYYREEENGRGNFPPRFSGLQFPNYSSELNVNALELDDSALYLCASSLGHVDTEAFFGQGTRLTVV.

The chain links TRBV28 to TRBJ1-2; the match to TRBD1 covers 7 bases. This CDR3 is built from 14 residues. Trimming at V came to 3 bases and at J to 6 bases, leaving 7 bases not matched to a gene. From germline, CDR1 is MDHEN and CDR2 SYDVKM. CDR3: CASSLAGTVHGYTF. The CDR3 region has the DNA TGTGCCAGCAGTTTGGCTGGGACAGTACATGGCTACACCTTC.

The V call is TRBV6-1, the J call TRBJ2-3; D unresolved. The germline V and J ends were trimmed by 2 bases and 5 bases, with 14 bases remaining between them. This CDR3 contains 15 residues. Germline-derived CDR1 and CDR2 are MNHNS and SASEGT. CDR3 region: CASSEYFAPGDTQYF. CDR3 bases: TGTGCCAGCAGTGAATATTTTGCCCCGGGAGATACGCAGTATTTT.

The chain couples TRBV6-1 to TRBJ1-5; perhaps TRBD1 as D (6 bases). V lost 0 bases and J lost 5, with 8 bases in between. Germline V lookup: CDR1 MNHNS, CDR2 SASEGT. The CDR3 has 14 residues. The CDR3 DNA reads TGTGCCAGCAGTGAAGCAGGGGGAGATCAGCCCCAGCATTTT. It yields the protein CASSEAGGDQPQHF.

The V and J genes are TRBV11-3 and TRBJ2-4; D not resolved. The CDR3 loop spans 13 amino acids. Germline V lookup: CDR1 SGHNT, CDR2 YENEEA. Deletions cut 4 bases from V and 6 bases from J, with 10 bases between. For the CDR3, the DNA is TGTGCCAGCAGCTCTTTCGGTTTAAACATTCAGTACTTC. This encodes CASSSFGLNIQYF.

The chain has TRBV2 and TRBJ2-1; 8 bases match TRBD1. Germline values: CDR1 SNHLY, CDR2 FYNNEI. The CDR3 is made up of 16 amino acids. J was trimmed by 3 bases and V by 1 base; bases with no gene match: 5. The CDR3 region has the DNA TGTGCCAGCAGTGAAGTCGAGACAGGGGTCTACAATGAGCAGTTCTTC. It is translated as CASSEVETGVYNEQFF.

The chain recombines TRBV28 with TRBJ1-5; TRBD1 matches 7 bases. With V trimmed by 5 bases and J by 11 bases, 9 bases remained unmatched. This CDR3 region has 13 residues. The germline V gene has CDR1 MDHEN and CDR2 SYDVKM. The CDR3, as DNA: TGTGCCAGCAGTCAACAGGGGCATAGGGCCCAGCATTTT. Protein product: CASSQQGHRAQHF.

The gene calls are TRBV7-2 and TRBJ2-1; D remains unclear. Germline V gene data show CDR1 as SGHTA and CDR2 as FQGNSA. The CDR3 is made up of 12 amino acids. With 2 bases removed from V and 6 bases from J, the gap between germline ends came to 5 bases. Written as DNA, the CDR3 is TGTGCCAGCAGCTTATGGGTCAATGAGCAGTTCTTC. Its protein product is CASSLWVNEQFF.

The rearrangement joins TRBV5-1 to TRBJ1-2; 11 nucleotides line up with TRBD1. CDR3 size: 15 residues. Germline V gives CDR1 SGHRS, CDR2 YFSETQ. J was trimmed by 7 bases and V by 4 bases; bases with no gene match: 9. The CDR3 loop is CASSPSGTGGSGYTF. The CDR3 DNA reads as TGCGCCAGCAGCCCCAGTGGGACAGGGGGTAGTGGCTACACCTTC. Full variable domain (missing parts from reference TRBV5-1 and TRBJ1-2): KAGVTQTPRYLIKTRGQQVTLSCSPISGHRSVSWYQQTPGQGLQFLFEYFSETQRNKGNFPGRFSGRQFSNSRSEMNVSTLELGDSALYLCASSPSGTGGSGYTFGSGTRLTVV.

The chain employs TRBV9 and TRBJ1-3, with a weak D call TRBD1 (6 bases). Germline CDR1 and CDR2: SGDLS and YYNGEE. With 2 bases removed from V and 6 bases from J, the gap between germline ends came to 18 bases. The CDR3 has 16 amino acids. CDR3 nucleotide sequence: TGTGCCAGCAGCGTGGACAGCGAAAAGGGTGTAAACACCATATATTTT. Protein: CASSVDSEKGVNTIYF. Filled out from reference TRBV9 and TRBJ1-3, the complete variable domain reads DSGVTQTPKHLITATGQRVTLRCSPRSGDLSVYWYQQSLDQGLQFLIQYYNGEERAKGNILERFSAQQFPDLHSELNLSSLELGDSALYFCASSVDSEKGVNTIYFGEGSWLTVV.

As DNA, the CDR3 is TGTGCCAGCAGCTTCCGCGGTCGCGGGGAGACCCAGTACTTC. Encoded protein: CASSFRGRGETQYF. V is TRBV7-2 and J is TRBJ2-5, with a weak D call TRBD2 (5 bases). V was clipped by 3 bases and J by 5 bases, with 13 bases between them. Per the germline V gene, CDR1 is SGHTA and CDR2 is FQGNSA. This CDR3 is 14 amino acids long.

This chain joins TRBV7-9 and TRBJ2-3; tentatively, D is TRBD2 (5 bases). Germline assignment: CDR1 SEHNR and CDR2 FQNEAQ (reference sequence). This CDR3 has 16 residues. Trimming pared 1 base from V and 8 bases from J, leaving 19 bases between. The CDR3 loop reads CASSLVVRTADFTQYF. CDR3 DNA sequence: TGTGCCAGCAGCTTAGTGGTGAGAACAGCGGACTTTACGCAGTATTTT.

The CDR3 loop is CACDHSSYNEQFF. The CDR3 bases are TGTGCCTGCGACCACAGCTCCTACAATGAGCAGTTCTTC. V gene TRBV30 combines with J gene TRBJ2-1, with D unresolved. The CDR3 is 13 amino acids. V gave up 6 bases and J gave up 0 bases, with 9 bases separating them. In germline, CDR1 is GTSNPN, CDR2 SVGIG (reference sequence).

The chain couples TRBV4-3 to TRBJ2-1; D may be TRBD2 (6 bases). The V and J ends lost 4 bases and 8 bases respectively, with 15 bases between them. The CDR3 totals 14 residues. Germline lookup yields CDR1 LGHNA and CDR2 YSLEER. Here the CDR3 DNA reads TGCGCCAGCAGCCCAGCTGATTGGGGGGATGAGCAGTTCTTC. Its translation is CASSPADWGDEQFF.

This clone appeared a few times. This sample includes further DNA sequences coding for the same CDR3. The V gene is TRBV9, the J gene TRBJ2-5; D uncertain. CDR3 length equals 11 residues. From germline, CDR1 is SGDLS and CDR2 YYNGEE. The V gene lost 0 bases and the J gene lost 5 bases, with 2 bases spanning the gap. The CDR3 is CASSVAETQYF. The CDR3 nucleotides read TGTGCCAGCAGCGTAGCGGAGACCCAGTACTTC.

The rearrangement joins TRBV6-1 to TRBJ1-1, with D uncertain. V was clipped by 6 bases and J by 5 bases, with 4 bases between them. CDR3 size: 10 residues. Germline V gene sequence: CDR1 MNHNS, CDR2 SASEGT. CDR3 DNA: TGTGCCAGCAGGGAAACTGAAGCTTTCTTT. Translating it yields CASRETEAFF.

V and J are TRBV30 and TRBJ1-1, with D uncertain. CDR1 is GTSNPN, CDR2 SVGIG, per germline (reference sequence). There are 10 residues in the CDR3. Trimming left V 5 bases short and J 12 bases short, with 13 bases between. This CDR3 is CAWSKLGTFF. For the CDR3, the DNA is TGTGCCTGGTCGAAGTTGGGGACTTTCTTT.

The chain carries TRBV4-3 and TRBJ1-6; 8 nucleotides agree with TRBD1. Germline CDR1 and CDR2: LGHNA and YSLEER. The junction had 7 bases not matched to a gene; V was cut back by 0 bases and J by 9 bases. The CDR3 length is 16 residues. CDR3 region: CASSQDMDRVLSPLHF. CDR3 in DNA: TGCGCCAGCAGCCAAGATATGGACAGGGTTCTTTCACCCCTCCACTTT.

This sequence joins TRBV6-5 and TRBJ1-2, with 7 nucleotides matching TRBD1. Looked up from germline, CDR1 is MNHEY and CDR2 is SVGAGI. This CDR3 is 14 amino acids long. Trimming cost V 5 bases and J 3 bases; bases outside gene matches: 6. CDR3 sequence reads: CASSTGTDYYGYTF. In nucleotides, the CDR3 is TGTGCCAGCAGTACGGGGACAGACTACTATGGCTACACCTTC.

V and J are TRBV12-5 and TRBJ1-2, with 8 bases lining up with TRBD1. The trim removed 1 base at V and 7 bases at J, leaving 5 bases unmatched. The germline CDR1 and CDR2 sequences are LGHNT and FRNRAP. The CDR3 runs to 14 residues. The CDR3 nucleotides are TGTGCTAGTGGTTTGGAAACAGGGGGGGGTGGCTACACCTTC. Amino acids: CASGLETGGGGYTF.

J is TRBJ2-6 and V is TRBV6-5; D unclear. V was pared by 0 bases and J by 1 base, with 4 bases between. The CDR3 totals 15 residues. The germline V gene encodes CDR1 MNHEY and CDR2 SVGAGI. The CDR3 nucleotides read TGTGCCAGCAGTTACTCCGTATCTGGGGCCAACGTCCTGACTTTC. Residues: CASSYSVSGANVLTF.

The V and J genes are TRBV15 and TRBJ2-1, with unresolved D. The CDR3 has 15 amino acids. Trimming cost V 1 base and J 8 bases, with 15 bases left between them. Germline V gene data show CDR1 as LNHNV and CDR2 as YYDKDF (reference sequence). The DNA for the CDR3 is TGTGCCACCAGCAGAGTCTGGACCGAGGCGGATGAGCAGTTCTTC. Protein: CATSRVWTEADEQFF. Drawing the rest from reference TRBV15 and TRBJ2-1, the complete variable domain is DAMVIQNPRYQVTQFGKPVTLSCSQTLNHNVMYWYQQKSSQAPKLLFHYYDKDFNNEADTPDNFQSRRPNTSFCFLDIRSPGLGDTAMYLCATSRVWTEADEQFFGPGTRLTVL.

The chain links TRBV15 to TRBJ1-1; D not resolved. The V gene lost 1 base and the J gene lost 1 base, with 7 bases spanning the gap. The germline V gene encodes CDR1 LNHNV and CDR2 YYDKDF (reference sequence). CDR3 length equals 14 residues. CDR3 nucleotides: TGTGCCACCAGCAGAGGATGGGGGAACACTGAAGCTTTCTTT. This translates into CATSRGWGNTEAFF.

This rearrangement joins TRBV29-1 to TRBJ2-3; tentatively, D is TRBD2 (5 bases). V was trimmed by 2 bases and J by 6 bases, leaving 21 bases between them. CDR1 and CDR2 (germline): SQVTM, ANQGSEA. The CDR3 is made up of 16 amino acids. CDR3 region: CSVEKVDSPNQDTQYF. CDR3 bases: TGCAGCGTTGAAAAAGTGGACTCCCCCAACCAGGATACGCAGTATTTT.

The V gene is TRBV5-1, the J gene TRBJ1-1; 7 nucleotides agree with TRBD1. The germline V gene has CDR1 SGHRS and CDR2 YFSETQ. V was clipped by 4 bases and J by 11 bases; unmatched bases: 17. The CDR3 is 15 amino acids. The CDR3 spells CASSPGPGQSTRAFF. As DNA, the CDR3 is TGCGCCAGCAGCCCTGGTCCGGGACAGTCAACTCGGGCTTTCTTT. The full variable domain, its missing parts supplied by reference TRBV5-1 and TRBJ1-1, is KAGVTQTPRYLIKTRGQQVTLSCSPISGHRSVSWYQQTPGQGLQFLFEYFSETQRNKGNFPGRFSGRQFSNSRSEMNVSTLELGDSALYLCASSPGPGQSTRAFFGQGTRLTVV.

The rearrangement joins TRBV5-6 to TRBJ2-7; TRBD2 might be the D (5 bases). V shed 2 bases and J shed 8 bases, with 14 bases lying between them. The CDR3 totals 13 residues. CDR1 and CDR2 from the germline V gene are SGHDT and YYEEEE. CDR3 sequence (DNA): TGTGCCAGCAGCTTCTATCCGGACTGGCAGCAGTACTTC. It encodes CASSFYPDWQQYF.

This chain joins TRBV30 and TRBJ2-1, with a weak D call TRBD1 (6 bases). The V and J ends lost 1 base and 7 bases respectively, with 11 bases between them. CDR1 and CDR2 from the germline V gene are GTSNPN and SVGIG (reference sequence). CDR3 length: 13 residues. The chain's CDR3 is CAWSDQGKNEQFF. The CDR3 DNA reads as TGTGCCTGGAGTGATCAGGGGAAGAATGAGCAGTTCTTC.

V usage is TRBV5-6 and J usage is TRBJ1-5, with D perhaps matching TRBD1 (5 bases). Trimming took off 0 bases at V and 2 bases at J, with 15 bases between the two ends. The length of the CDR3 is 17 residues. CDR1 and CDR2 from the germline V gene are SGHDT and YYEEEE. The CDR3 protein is CASSLGVLLGGNQPQHF. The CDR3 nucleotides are TGTGCCAGCAGCTTGGGCGTGCTATTAGGGGGCAATCAGCCCCAGCATTTT.

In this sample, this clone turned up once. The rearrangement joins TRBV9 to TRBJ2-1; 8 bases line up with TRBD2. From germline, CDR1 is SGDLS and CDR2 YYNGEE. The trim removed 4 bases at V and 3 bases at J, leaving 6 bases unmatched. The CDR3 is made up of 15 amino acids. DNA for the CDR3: TGTGCCAGCAGCCCGAGCGGGAGCCTCTACAATGAGCAGTTCTTC. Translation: CASSPSGSLYNEQFF.

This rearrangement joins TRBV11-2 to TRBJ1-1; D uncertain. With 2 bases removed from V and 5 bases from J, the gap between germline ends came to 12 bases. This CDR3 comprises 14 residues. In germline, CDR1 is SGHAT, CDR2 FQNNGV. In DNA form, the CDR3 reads TGTGCCAGCAGCTTAAGCAGTCGGAGGACTGAAGCTTTCTTT. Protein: CASSLSSRRTEAFF.

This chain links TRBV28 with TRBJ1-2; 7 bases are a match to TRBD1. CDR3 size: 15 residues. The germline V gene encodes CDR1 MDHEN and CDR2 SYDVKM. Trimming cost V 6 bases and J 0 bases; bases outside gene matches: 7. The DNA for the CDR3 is TGTGCCAGCAGGGAAGGACAGGCCACTAACTATGGCTACACCTTC. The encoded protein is CASREGQATNYGYTF.

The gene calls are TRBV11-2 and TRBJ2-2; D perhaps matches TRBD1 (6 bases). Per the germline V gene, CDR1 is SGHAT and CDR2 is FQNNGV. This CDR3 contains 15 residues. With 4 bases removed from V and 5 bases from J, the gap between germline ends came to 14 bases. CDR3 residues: CASSYPQGLTGELFF. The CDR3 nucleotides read TGTGCCAGCAGCTATCCCCAGGGGTTAACCGGGGAGCTGTTTTTT.